The entry below describes one TCR beta chain. These data come from a study of blood T cell repertoires in COVID-19. At the level of the study: Collection of acute and convalescent COVID-19 samples took place in the United States, Italy and Spain.

In assigning cohorts, the study relied on participant-reported clinical history. The CDR3 consists of 14 residues. Germline V gene sequence: CDR1 KGHDR, CDR2 SFDVKD. V lost 4 bases, J lost 4 bases, and 12 bases lay in between. Per the authors' pipeline: Scientists estimated how many nucleated cells there were by amplifying reference gene primers. The method was immunoSEQ multiplex PCR; TCRdb's version includes in-frame clones alone and lacks a portion of them. V and J calls plus clone size are reproduced from that table; the DNA served to infer D and trimming. The data contain some 500,000 clones, over 75% of them singletons.

This receptor was taken from a woman aged 40 to 50 who had recovered from COVID-19. The sequenced sample consisted of PBMCs or T cells enriched from blood (not recorded which). This chain connects TRBV24-1 to TRBJ1-2; tentatively, D is TRBD1 (6 bases). This chain's CDR3 is CATSDPDRPYGYTF. CDR3 DNA: TGTGCCACCAGTGACCCGGACAGACCCTATGGCTACACCTTC.